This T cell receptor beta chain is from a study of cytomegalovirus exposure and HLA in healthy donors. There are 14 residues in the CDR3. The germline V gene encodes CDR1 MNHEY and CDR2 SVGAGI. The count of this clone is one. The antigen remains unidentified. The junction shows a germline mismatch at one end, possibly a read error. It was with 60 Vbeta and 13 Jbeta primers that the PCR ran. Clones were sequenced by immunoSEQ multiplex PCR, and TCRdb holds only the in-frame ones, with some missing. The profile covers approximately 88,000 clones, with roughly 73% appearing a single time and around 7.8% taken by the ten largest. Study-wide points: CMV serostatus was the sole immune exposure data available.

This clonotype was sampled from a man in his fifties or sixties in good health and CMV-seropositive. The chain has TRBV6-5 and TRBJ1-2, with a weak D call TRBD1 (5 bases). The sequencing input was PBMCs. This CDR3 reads CASSDISGSKGYPF. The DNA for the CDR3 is TGTGCCAGCAGTGACATCTCAGGGTCGAAGGGCTACCCCTTC.